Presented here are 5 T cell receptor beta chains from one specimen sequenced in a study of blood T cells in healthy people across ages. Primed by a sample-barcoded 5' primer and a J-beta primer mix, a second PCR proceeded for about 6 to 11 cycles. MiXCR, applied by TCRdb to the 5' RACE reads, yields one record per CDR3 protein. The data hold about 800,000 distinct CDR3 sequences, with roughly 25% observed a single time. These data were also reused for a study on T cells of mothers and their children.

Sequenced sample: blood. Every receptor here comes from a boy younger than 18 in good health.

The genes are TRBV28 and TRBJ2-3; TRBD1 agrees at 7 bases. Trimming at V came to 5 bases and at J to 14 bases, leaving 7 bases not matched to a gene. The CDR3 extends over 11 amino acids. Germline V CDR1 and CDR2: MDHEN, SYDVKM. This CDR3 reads CASSTGTVPYF. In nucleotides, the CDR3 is TGTGCCAGCAGTACCGGGACAGTCCCGTATTTT. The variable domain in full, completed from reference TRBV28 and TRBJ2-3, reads DVKVTQSSRYLVKRTGEKVFLECVQDMDHENMFWYRQDPGLGLRLIYFSYDVKMKEKGDIPEGYSVSREKKERFSLILESASTNQTSMYLCASSTGTVPYFGPGTRLTVL.

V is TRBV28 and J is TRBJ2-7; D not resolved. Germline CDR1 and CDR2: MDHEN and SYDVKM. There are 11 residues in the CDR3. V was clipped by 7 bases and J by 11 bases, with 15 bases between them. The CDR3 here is CASTSGSRKYF. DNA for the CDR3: TGTGCCAGCACCAGTGGGTCCAGAAAGTACTTC.

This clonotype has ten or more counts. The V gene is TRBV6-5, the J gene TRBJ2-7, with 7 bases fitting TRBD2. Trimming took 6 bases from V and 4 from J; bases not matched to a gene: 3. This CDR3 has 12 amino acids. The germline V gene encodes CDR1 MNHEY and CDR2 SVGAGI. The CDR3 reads CASSPGGYEQYF. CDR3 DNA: TGTGCCAGCAGCCCCGGGGGGTACGAGCAGTACTTC.

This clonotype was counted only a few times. The CDR3 DNA sequence: TGTGCCAGCAACCACAGGGGGCAGGTCGGACTTTCACCCCTCCACTTT. Its translation: CASNHRGQVGLSPLHF. The chain recombines TRBV28 with TRBJ1-6; the match to TRBD1 covers 9 bases. Germline V gene lookup returns CDR1 MDHEN and CDR2 SYDVKM. This CDR3 has 16 residues. The V gene end was trimmed by 7 bases and the J gene end by 9 bases; junction bases not matched to a gene: 13.

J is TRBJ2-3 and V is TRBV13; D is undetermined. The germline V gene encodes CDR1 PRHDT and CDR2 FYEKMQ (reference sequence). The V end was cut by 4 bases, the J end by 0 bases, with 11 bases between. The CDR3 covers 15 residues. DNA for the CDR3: TGTGCCAGCAGCTCCCCGGACCCCAGCACAGATACGCAGTATTTT. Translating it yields CASSSPDPSTDTQYF.